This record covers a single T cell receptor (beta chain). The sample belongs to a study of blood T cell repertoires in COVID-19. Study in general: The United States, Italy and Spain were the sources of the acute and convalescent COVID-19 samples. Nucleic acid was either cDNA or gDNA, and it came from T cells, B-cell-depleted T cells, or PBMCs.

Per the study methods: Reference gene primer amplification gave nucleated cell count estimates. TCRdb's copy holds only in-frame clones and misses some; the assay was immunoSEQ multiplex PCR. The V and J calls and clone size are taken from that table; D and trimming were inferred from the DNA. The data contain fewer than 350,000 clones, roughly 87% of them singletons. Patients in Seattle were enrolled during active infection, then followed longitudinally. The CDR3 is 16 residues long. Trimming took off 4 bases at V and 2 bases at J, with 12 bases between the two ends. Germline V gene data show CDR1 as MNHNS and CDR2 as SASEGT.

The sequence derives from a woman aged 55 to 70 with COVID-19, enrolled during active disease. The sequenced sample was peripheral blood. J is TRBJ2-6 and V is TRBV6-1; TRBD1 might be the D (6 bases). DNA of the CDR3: TGTGCCAGCAGTGGACCGGACAGACCTGGGGCCAACGTCCTGACTTTC. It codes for CASSGPDRPGANVLTF.